This TCR beta chain was captured in a study of identical twins. All donors comprised healthy Caucasians. This clonotype was detected a few times. One entry per CDR3 protein results from TCRdb running MiXCR on the 5' RACE reads. The sample has 420,000 or so distinct CDR3 sequences; approximately 17% are singletons. V shed 8 bases, J shed 8 bases, and the junction held 10 bases outside the gene matches. The CDR3 contains 14 residues. Germline V gene lookup returns CDR1 MNHNS and CDR2 SASEGT. The TCR was taken from a man aged 50 to 59 in good health. The V and J genes are TRBV6-1 and TRBJ2-1; the match to TRBD1 covers 9 bases. The material sequenced was naive T cells sorted from blood. CDR3 nucleotide sequence: TGTGCCAGCGCCTCGACAGGGGGGTATGATGAGCAGTTCTTC. The encoded protein is CASASTGGYDEQFF.